This T cell receptor (beta chain) was captured by sequencing in a study of T cell responses to AZD1222 COVID-19 vaccine. The germline gives CDR1 LGHNA, CDR2 YNFKEQ. The CDR3 loop spans 16 amino acids. V was cut by 0 bases and J by 3 bases, with 9 bases left in between. Libraries were prepared by immunoSEQ multiplex PCR; TCRdb keeps only in-frame clonotypes and omits some of them. The sample lists under 50,000 clones, 88% occurring once. The material was peripheral blood, obtained 28 days after the second dose of the MenACWY control vaccine. The J gene is TRBJ2-6, the V gene TRBV4-2; D possibly corresponds to TRBD2 (6 bases). The origin of this receptor is an adult who received the MenACWY meningococcal vaccine as a control. This CDR3 reads CASSQDRGGGANVLTF. DNA of the CDR3: TGTGCCAGCAGCCAAGATAGGGGAGGTGGGGCCAACGTCCTGACTTTC.